Below are 13 T cell receptor beta chains sequenced from a single sample in a study of shared clonotypes between healthy human individuals. Data came from immunoSEQ multiplex PCR; TCRdb stores just in-frame clones and leaves some out. The table has millions of clones, approximately 93% seen once. Input material: naive CD4+ T cells from PBMCs. As for subset: CD45RA+ positively selected. The receptors here all came from a man between 18 and 35 years old in good health. Some clones in this sample may be carry-over from other donors' samples.

The rearrangement uses TRBV18 and TRBJ2-7; no reliable D call. The CDR3 consists of 16 residues. Germline CDR1 reads KGHSH; CDR2 reads LQKENI. V was cut by 4 bases and J by 2 bases, with 18 bases left in between. The CDR3 reads CASSQGKRRNPYEQYF. The CDR3, as DNA: TGTGCCAGCTCACAGGGAAAGAGGCGGAACCCCTACGAGCAGTACTTC.

The genes are TRBV25-1 and TRBJ1-2, with D possibly TRBD1 on 5 matching bases. Per germline, CDR1 MGHDK and CDR2 SYGVNS. CDR3 length: 14 residues. V lost 4 bases and J 6 bases, leaving 15 bases between the germline ends. This CDR3 is CASSVLRGADGYTF. The CDR3 DNA is TGTGCCAGCAGTGTATTGAGGGGCGCGGATGGCTACACCTTC.

V gene TRBV29-1 combines with J gene TRBJ1-5, with a tentative D call TRBD1 (6 bases). CDR1 is SQVTM and CDR2 is ANQGSEA in the germline V gene. The V end lost 6 bases, the J end lost 9 bases, and 18 bases lay between the germline ends. This CDR3 has 13 amino acids. The CDR3 loop reads CSVADSFLTPQHF. CDR3 DNA: TGCAGCGTGGCGGACAGCTTTCTCACGCCCCAGCATTTT.

V and J are TRBV5-1 and TRBJ2-2; possible D gene TRBD2, 7 bases. With 5 bases removed from V and 6 bases from J, the gap between germline ends came to 17 bases. Looked up from germline, CDR1 is SGHRS and CDR2 is YFSETQ. The CDR3 loop spans 15 amino acids. The CDR3 sequence: CASRRVAGASGELFF. The CDR3 nucleotides read TGCGCCAGCAGGCGGGTGGCGGGGGCGTCCGGGGAGCTGTTTTTT.

The sample holds one count of this clone. This chain connects TRBV2 to TRBJ2-3; the D call may be TRBD1 or TRBD2 (5 bases each). Germline V gene data show CDR1 as SNHLY and CDR2 as FYNNEI. The CDR3 length is 13 residues. V was clipped by 4 bases and J by 8 bases, with 13 bases between them. The CDR3 coding sequence is TGTGCCAGCAGTGCCTCCAGGGAGCTTACGCAGTATTTT. Translated, it gives CASSASRELTQYF.

The chain couples TRBV7-9 to TRBJ2-1; the D gene is possibly TRBD2 (5 bases). The ends were cut back, 3 bases at V and 15 bases at J, with 12 bases in the middle. The germline gives CDR1 SEHNR, CDR2 FQNEAQ (reference sequence). The CDR3 has 11 amino acids. The CDR3 loop is CASSLMGSPFF. The CDR3 DNA reads as TGTGCCAGCAGCTTGATGGGGAGTCCGTTCTTC.

This chain connects TRBV30 to TRBJ1-6; 8 bases agree with TRBD1. The length of the CDR3 is 14 residues. Germline assignment: CDR1 GTSNPN and CDR2 SVGIG (reference sequence). The V gene end was trimmed by 1 base and the J gene end by 9 bases; junction bases not matched to a gene: 5. The CDR3 reads CAWSAGTGSSPLHF. The CDR3 DNA sequence: TGTGCCTGGAGTGCCGGGACAGGATCTTCACCCCTCCACTTT.

This clone was observed once. The chain is built from TRBV28 and TRBJ2-7; possibly TRBD2 for D (5 bases). The V end lost 6 bases, the J end lost 0 bases, and 15 bases lay between the germline ends. Per the germline V gene, CDR1 is MDHEN and CDR2 is SYDVKM. The CDR3 extends over 15 amino acids. CDR3 amino acids: CASSEALSGSYEQYF. In DNA, the CDR3 is TGTGCCAGCAGCGAAGCCCTAAGCGGCTCCTACGAGCAGTACTTC.

J is TRBJ2-3 and V is TRBV5-1; D gene ambiguous. Germline lookup yields CDR1 SGHRS and CDR2 YFSETQ. CDR3 length: 15 residues. Trimming left V 0 bases short and J 1 base short, with 9 bases between. CDR3 nucleotides: TGCGCCAGCAGCTTGGACTTAGAGGGCACAGATACGCAGTATTTT. Amino acid sequence: CASSLDLEGTDTQYF.

This rearrangement joins TRBV7-2 to TRBJ2-3; D may be TRBD2 (6 bases). Trimming removed 4 bases from V and 3 bases from J, with 17 bases in between. The CDR3 extends over 16 amino acids. Germline V CDR1 and CDR2: SGHTA, FQGNSA. CDR3 in amino acids: CASSSGRAGRTDTQYF. In nucleotides, the CDR3 is TGTGCCAGCAGCTCCGGCAGGGCGGGAAGGACAGATACGCAGTATTTT.

A note on this clone: An end of the junction does not agree with germline; a read error may underlie this. The rearrangement joins TRBV28 to TRBJ1-5, with 7 positions matching TRBD1. The CDR3 runs 11 residues. Germline assignment: CDR1 MDHEN and CDR2 SYDVKM. The CDR3 reads CASSYPGQPSF. The CDR3 DNA follows: TGTGCCAGCAGTTACCCGGGACAGCCAAGTTTT.

The chain is built from TRBV29-1 and TRBJ2-3; a possible D gene is TRBD1 (6 bases). Looked up from germline, CDR1 is SQVTM and CDR2 is ANQGSEA. The CDR3 consists of 11 residues. Trimming took 7 bases from V and 5 from J, leaving 10 bases between them. The CDR3 sequence is CSARGGDTQYF. The CDR3 DNA reads as TGCAGCGCCCGAGGGGGAGATACGCAGTATTTT.

The chain is built from TRBV28 and TRBJ1-5, with D maybe TRBD1 (6 bases). The CDR3 runs 14 residues. V was pared by 8 bases and J by 4 bases, with 15 bases between. In germline, CDR1 is MDHEN, CDR2 SYDVKM. The DNA for the CDR3 is TGTGCCAGCTCCCCGCTTCAGGGGAATCAGCCCCAGCATTTT. Amino acids: CASSPLQGNQPQHF. Filled out from reference TRBV28 and TRBJ1-5, the complete variable domain reads DVKVTQSSRYLVKRTGEKVFLECVQDMDHENMFWYRQDPGLGLRLIYFSYDVKMKEKGDIPEGYSVSREKKERFSLILESASTNQTSMYLCASSPLQGNQPQHFGDGTRLSIL.